This T cell receptor (beta chain) is from a study of blood T cell repertoires in COVID-19. About the study: The analysed material was cDNA or gDNA that came from T cells, B-cell-depleted T cells, or PBMCs.

Trimming cost V 0 bases and J 0 bases; bases outside gene matches: 0. Looked up from germline, CDR1 is SGHRS and CDR2 is YFSETQ. The CDR3 length is 14 residues. Clones were read by immunoSEQ multiplex PCR, and TCRdb kept only the in-frame ones, dropping some. Among some 220,000 clones, under 90% were seen once, and the ten largest hold less than 20%. The material sequenced was peripheral blood. The chain uses TRBV5-1 and TRBJ2-7; TRBD2 matches 7 bases. This sequence originates from a woman of 80 years or more with active or convalescent COVID-19. The chain's CDR3 is CASSLVAGSYEQYF. The CDR3 nucleotides read TGCGCCAGCAGCTTGGTAGCGGGCTCCTACGAGCAGTACTTC.